One and the same sample provided the 10 T cell receptor beta chains below, sequenced in a study of blood T cell repertoires in COVID-19. TCRdb's table, derived via immunoSEQ multiplex PCR, lists solely in-frame clones and lacks some. The table includes about 290,000 clones, 85% detected once. The specimen sequenced was peripheral blood. The source is a woman aged 45-60 years with active or convalescent COVID-19.

The rearrangement joins TRBV18 to TRBJ1-1, with D possibly matching TRBD1 (6 bases). Germline V lookup: CDR1 KGHSH, CDR2 LQKENI. The CDR3 is 13 amino acids. Trimming stripped 5 bases from V and 5 bases from J, with 12 bases between. The DNA for the CDR3 is TGTGCCAGCTCAGGGGGCGCTGGGACTGAAGCTTTCTTT. Translating gives CASSGGAGTEAFF.

V is TRBV28 and J is TRBJ1-1, with a weak D call TRBD1 (5 bases). Germline V lookup: CDR1 MDHEN, CDR2 SYDVKM. The CDR3 length is 14 residues. Deletions cut 6 bases from V and 1 base from J, with 12 bases between. The CDR3 reads CASRDHRTNTEAFF. As DNA, the CDR3 is TGTGCCAGCAGAGACCACAGGACGAACACTGAAGCTTTCTTT.

The chain carries TRBV2 and TRBJ1-5, with D unclear. With 3 bases removed from V and 4 bases from J, the gap between germline ends came to 7 bases. The CDR3 is made up of 13 amino acids. Per germline, CDR1 SNHLY and CDR2 FYNNEI. CDR3 sequence (DNA): TGTGCCAGCAGTGAGGCCGGGAATCAGCCCCAGCATTTT. Protein: CASSEAGNQPQHF.

This rearrangement joins TRBV19 to TRBJ1-1; D remains ambiguous. The ends were cut back, 3 bases at V and 4 bases at J, with 9 bases in the middle. The CDR3 is made up of 13 amino acids. Germline V gives CDR1 LNHDA, CDR2 SQIVND (reference sequence). In DNA form, the CDR3 reads TGTGCCAGTAGTATCAGTCGCGGCACTGAAGCTTTCTTT. Translating it yields CASSISRGTEAFF. The full variable domain, its missing parts supplied by reference TRBV19 and TRBJ1-1, is DGGITQSPKYLFRKEGQNVTLSCEQNLNHDAMYWYRQDPGQGLRLIYYSQIVNDFQKGDIAEGYSVSREKKESFPLTVTSAQKNPTAFYLCASSISRGTEAFFGQGTRLTVV.

This chain links TRBV25-1 with TRBJ2-1, with 8 bases matching TRBD2. CDR1 and CDR2 from the germline V gene are MGHDK and SYGVNS. J gave up 0 bases and V 8 bases, and 12 bases lay outside the gene matches. There are 17 residues in the CDR3. The CDR3 loop reads CASGRKGLGGSYNEQFF. CDR3 bases: TGTGCCAGCGGACGGAAGGGACTAGGGGGCTCCTACAATGAGCAGTTCTTC.

In regard to this clone: This sample also contains other DNA sequences that code for the same CDR3. J is TRBJ1-1 and V is TRBV5-1; D gene uncertain. CDR1 and CDR2 (germline): SGHRS, YFSETQ. The CDR3 covers 14 residues. V was shortened by 0 bases and J by 0 bases, with 6 bases between the two germline ends. As DNA, the CDR3 is TGCGCCAGCAGCTTGGGCACAATGAACACTGAAGCTTTCTTT. It translates to CASSLGTMNTEAFF.

The V and J genes are TRBV2 and TRBJ1-1; D is unclear. The CDR3 has 11 amino acids. Trimming took off 3 bases at V and 3 bases at J, with 2 bases between the two ends. CDR1 is SNHLY and CDR2 is FYNNEI in the germline V gene. The CDR3 spells CASSDYTEAFF. CDR3 DNA: TGTGCCAGCAGTGACTACACTGAAGCTTTCTTT.

CDR3 DNA: TGTGCCAGCAGCCGTCCAGGAGGGACTAGAATCACCGGGGAGCTGTTTTTT. This gives the protein CASSRPGGTRITGELFF. The V and J genes are TRBV3-1 (or the pseudogene TRBV3-2) and TRBJ2-2; 8 bases agree with TRBD2. CDR1 LGHDT and CDR2 YNNKEL come from the germline V gene (reference sequence). CDR3 length: 17 residues. J was trimmed by 4 bases and V by 4 bases; bases with no gene match: 11.

The chain couples TRBV6-5 to TRBJ2-1; D is ambiguous. The CDR3 loop spans 13 amino acids. Germline-derived CDR1 and CDR2 are MNHEY and SVGAGI. The V and J ends lost 7 bases and 3 bases respectively, with 10 bases between them. CDR3: CASTENRYNEQFF. CDR3 in DNA: TGTGCCAGCACGGAGAACCGCTACAATGAGCAGTTCTTC.

V usage is TRBV3-1 (or the pseudogene TRBV3-2) and J usage is TRBJ1-2, with D hard to call. Per the germline V gene, CDR1 is LGHDT and CDR2 is YNNKEL (reference sequence). The CDR3 loop spans 12 amino acids. Trimming took 1 base from V and 3 from J, leaving 3 bases between them. The chain's CDR3 is CASSQADYGYTF. CDR3 in DNA: TGTGCCAGCAGCCAAGCCGACTATGGCTACACCTTC.